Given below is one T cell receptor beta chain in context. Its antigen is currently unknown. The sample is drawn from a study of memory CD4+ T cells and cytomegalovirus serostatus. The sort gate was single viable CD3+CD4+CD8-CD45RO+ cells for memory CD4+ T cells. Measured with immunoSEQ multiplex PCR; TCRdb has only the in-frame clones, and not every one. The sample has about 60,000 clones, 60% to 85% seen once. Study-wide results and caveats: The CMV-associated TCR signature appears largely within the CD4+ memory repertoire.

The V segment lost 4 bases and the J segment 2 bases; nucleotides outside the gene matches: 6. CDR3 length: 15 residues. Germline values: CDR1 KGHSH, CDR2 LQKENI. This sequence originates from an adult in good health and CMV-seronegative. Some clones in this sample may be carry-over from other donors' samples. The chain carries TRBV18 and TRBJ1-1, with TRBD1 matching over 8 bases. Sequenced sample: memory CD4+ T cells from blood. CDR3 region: CASSQQGGRNTEAFF. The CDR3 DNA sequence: TGTGCCAGCTCACAACAGGGGGGCCGAAACACTGAAGCTTTCTTT.